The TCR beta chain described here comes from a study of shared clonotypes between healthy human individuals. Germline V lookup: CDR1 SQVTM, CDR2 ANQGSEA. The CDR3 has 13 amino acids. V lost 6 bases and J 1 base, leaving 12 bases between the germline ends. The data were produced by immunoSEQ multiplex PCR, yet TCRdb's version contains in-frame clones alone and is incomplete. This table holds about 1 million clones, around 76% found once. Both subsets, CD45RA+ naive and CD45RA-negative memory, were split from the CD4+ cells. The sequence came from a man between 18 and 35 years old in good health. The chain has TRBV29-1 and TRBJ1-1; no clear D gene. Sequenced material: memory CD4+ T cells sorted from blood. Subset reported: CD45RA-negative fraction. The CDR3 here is CSVGGHSNTEAFF. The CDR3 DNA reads TGCAGCGTCGGAGGTCACTCGAACACTGAAGCTTTCTTT.